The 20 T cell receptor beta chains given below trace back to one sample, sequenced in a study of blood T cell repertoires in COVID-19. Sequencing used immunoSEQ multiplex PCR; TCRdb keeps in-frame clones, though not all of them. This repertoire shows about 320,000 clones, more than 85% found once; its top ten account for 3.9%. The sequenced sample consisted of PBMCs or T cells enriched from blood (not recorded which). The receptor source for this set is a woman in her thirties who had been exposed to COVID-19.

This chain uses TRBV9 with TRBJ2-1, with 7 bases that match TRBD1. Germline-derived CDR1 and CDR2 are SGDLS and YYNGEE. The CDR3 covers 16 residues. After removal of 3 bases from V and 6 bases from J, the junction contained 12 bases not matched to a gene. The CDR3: CASSGGRDRASNEQFF. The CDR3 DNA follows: TGTGCCAGCAGCGGGGGCCGGGACAGAGCTTCCAATGAGCAGTTCTTC.

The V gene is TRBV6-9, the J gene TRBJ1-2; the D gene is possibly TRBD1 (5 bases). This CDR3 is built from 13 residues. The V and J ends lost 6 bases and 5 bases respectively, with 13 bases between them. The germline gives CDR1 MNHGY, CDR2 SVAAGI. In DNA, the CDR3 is TGTGCCAGCAGGTATATGACAGCTTATGGCTACACCTTC. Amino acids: CASRYMTAYGYTF.

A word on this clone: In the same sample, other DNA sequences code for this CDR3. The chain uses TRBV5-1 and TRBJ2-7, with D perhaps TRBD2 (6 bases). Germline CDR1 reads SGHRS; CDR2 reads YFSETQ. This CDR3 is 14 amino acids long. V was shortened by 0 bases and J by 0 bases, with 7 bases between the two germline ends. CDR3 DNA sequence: TGCGCCAGCAGCTTGGTGGGGGGCTCCTACGAGCAGTACTTC. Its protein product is CASSLVGGSYEQYF.

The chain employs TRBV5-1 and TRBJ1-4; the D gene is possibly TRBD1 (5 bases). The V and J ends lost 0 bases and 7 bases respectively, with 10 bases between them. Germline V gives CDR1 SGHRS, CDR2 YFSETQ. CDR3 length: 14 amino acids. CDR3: CASSLAGTGEKLFF. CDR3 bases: TGCGCCAGCAGCTTGGCGGGGACTGGTGAAAAACTGTTTTTT. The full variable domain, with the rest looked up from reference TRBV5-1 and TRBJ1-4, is KAGVTQTPRYLIKTRGQQVTLSCSPISGHRSVSWYQQTPGQGLQFLFEYFSETQRNKGNFPGRFSGRQFSNSRSEMNVSTLELGDSALYLCASSLAGTGEKLFFGSGTQLSVL.

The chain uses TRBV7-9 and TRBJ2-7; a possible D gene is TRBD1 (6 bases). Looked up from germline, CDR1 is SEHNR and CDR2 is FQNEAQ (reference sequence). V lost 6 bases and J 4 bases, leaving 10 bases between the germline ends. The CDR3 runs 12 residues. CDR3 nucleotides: TGTGCCAGCAGTTGGGACATGTACGAGCAGTACTTC. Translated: CASSWDMYEQYF.

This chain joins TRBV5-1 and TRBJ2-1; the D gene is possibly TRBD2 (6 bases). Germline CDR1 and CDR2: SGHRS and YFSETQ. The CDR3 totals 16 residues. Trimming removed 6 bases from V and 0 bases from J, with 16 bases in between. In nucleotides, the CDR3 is TGCGCCAGCAAGTTCGGGGGTCTAAGCTCCTACAATGAGCAGTTCTTC. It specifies CASKFGGLSSYNEQFF.

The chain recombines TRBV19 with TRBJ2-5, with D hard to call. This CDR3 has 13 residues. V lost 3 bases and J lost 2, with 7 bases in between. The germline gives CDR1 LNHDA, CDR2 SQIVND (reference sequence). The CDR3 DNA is TGTGCCAGTAGTATGCACGGTCAAGAGACCCAGTACTTC. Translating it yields CASSMHGQETQYF.

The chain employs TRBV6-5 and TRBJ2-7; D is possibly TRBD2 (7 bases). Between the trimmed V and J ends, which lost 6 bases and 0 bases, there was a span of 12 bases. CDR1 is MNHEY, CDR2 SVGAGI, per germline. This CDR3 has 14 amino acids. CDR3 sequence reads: CASSQRGASYEQYF. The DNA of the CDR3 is TGTGCCAGCAGCCAACGGGGGGCCTCCTACGAGCAGTACTTC.

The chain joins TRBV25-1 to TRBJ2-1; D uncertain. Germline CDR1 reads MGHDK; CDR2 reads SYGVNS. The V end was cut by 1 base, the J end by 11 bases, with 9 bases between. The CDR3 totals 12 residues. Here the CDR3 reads CASSESTRKQFF. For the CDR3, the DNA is TGTGCCAGCAGTGAATCGACAAGAAAGCAGTTCTTC.

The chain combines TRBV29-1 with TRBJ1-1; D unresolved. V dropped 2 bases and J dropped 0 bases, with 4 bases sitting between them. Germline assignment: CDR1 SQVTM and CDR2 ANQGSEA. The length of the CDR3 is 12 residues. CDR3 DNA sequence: TGCAGCGTTGAATACATGAACACTGAAGCTTTCTTT. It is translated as CSVEYMNTEAFF.

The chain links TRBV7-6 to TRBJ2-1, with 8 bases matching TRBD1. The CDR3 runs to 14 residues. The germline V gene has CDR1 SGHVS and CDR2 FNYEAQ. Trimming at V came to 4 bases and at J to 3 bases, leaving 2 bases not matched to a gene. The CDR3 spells CASSSTGDYNEQFF. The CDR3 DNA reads TGTGCCAGCAGCTCGACAGGGGACTACAATGAGCAGTTCTTC.

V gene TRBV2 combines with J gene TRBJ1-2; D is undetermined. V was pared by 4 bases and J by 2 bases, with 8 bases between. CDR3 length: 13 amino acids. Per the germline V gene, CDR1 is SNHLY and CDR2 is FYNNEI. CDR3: CASSAELNYGYTF. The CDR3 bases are TGTGCCAGCAGTGCGGAACTAAACTATGGCTACACCTTC.

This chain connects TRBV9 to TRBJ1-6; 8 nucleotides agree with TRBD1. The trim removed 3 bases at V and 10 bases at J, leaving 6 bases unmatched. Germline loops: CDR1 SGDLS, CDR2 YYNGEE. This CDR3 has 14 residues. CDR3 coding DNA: TGTGCCAGCAGCGCAGGACAGGGTGGATCACCCCTCCACTTT. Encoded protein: CASSAGQGGSPLHF.

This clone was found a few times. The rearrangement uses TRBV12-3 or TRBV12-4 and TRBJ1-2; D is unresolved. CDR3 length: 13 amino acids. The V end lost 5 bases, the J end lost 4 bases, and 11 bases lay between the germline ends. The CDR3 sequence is CASSLIAGYGYTF. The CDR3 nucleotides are TGTGCCAGCAGTCTTATCGCGGGCTATGGCTACACCTTC.

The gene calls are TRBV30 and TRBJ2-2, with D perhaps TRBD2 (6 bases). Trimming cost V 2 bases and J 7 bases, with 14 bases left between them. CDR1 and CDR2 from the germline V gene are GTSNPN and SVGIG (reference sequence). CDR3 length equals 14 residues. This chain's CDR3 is CAWSLAGRGGELFF. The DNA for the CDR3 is TGTGCCTGGAGTCTGGCGGGGCGGGGCGGGGAGCTGTTTTTT.

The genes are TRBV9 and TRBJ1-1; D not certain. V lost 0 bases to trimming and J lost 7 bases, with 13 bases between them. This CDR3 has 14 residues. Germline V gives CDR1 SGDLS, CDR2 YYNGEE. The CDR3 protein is CASSVGQVAYEAFF. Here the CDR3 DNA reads TGTGCCAGCAGCGTAGGGCAGGTCGCCTATGAAGCTTTCTTT. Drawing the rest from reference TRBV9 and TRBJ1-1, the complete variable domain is DSGVTQTPKHLITATGQRVTLRCSPRSGDLSVYWYQQSLDQGLQFLIQYYNGEERAKGNILERFSAQQFPDLHSELNLSSLELGDSALYFCASSVGQVAYEAFFGQGTRLTVV.

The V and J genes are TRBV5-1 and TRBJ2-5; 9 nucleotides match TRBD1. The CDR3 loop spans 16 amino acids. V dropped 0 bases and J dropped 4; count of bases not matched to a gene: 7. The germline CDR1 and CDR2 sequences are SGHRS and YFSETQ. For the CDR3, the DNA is TGCGCCAGCAGCTTGGCCGGCCCGACAGGGGGAGAGACCCAGTACTTC. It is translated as CASSLAGPTGGETQYF.

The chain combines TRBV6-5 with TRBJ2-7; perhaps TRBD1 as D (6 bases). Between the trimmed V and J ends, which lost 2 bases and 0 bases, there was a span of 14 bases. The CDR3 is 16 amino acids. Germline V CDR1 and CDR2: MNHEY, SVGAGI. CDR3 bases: TGTGCCAGCAGTTACGGTGGGGGCGTGGGCTCCTACGAGCAGTACTTC. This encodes CASSYGGGVGSYEQYF.

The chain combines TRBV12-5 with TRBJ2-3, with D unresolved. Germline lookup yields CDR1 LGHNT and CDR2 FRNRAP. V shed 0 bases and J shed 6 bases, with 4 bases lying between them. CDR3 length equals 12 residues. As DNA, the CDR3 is TGTGCTAGTGGTTTGGTCTCCGATACGCAGTATTTT. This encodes CASGLVSDTQYF.

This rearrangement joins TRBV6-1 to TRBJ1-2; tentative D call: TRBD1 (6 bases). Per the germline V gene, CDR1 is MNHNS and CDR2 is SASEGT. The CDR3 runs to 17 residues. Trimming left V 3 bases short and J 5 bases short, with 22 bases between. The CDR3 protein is CASSELLAQGPGYGYTF. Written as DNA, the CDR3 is TGTGCCAGCAGTGAGCTTTTGGCGCAGGGGCCGGGGTATGGCTACACCTTC.